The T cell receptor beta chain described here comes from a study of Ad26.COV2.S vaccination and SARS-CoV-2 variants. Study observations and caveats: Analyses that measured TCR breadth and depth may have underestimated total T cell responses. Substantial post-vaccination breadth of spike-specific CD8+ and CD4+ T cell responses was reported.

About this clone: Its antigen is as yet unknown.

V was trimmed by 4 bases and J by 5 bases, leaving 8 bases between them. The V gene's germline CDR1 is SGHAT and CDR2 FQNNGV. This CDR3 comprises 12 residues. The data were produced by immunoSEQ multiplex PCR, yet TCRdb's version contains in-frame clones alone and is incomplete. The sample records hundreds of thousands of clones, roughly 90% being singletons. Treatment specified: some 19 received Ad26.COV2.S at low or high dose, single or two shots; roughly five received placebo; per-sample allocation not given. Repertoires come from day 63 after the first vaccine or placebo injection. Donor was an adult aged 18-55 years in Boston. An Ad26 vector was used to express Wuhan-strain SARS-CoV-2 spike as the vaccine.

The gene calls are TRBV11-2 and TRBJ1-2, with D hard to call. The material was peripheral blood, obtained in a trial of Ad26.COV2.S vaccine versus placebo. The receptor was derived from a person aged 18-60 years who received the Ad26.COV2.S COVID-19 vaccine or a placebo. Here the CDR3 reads CASSSTSYGYTF. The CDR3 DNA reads TGTGCCAGCAGCTCGACGTCTTATGGCTACACCTTC.